What follows are 16 T cell receptor beta chains derived from one specimen sequenced in a study of blood T cell repertoires in COVID-19. TCRdb keeps only in-frame clones here, not all; method: immunoSEQ multiplex PCR. The table includes approximately 28,000 clones, roughly 66% detected once. Sequencing was performed on peripheral blood. The receptors derive from a man in his sixties with active or convalescent COVID-19.

J is TRBJ1-5 and V is TRBV18; perhaps TRBD1 as D (6 bases). V dropped 3 bases and J dropped 9 bases, with 18 bases sitting between them. From germline, CDR1 is KGHSH and CDR2 LQKENI. The CDR3 covers 15 residues. CDR3 residues: CASSPDRQGIRPQHF. CDR3 bases: TGTGCCAGCTCACCCGATCGGCAGGGGATAAGGCCCCAGCATTTT.

This clone appeared once. The CDR3 here is CASTAGRVWDTIYF. The CDR3 nucleotides read TGTGCCAGTACCGCCGGTCGGGTTTGGGACACCATATATTTT. This chain uses TRBV19 with TRBJ1-3; no definite D call. The CDR3 runs 14 residues. From germline, CDR1 is LNHDA and CDR2 SQIVND (reference sequence). Deletions cut 7 bases from V and 8 bases from J, with 18 bases between. Together with reference TRBV19 and TRBJ1-3, the CDR3 gives the full variable domain: DGGITQSPKYLFRKEGQNVTLSCEQNLNHDAMYWYRQDPGQGLRLIYYSQIVNDFQKGDIAEGYSVSREKKESFPLTVTSAQKNPTAFYLCASTAGRVWDTIYFGEGSWLTVV.

This clone was observed a handful of times. V is TRBV7-9 and J is TRBJ1-1; a weak D match, TRBD1 (5 bases). The CDR3 length is 12 residues. Germline V gene sequence: CDR1 SEHNR, CDR2 FQNEAQ (reference sequence). The V gene lost 7 bases and the J gene lost 10 bases, with 16 bases spanning the gap. CDR3 sequence reads: CASTQGEGRAFF. CDR3 coding DNA: TGTGCCAGCACCCAAGGGGAGGGTCGAGCTTTCTTT.

This clone showed up just a few times. The chain carries TRBV10-1 and TRBJ2-7; 8 bases line up with TRBD1. Germline V CDR1 and CDR2: WNHNN, SYGVQD (reference sequence). V lost 4 bases to trimming and J lost 2 bases; unmatched junction nucleotides: 7. The CDR3 runs to 15 residues. CDR3 sequence reads: CASSGTGKGTYEQYF. As DNA, the CDR3 is TGCGCCAGCAGTGGGACAGGGAAGGGAACCTACGAGCAGTACTTC.

This clone was seen only a few times. The chain couples TRBV5-4 to TRBJ2-3; 15 bases are a match to TRBD2. J was trimmed by 4 bases and V by 4 bases; bases with no gene match: 4. CDR3 length: 16 residues. Germline V gene lookup returns CDR1 SGHNT and CDR2 YYREEE (reference sequence). The CDR3 DNA is TGTGCCAGCAGCCCAGGACTAGCGGGAGGGCCAGATACGCAGTATTTT. This encodes CASSPGLAGGPDTQYF. Drawing the rest from reference TRBV5-4 and TRBJ2-3, the complete variable domain is ETGVTQSPTHLIKTRGQQVTLRCSSQSGHNTVSWYQQALGQGPQFIFQYYREEENGRGNFPPRFSGLQFPNYSSELNVNALELDDSALYLCASSPGLAGGPDTQYFGPGTRLTVL.

Only a few counts were recorded for this clone. The J gene is TRBJ1-6, the V gene TRBV7-9; 7 nucleotides align to TRBD1. V lost 5 bases and J lost 7; bases outside the gene matches: 5. Germline lookup yields CDR1 SEHNR and CDR2 FQNEAQ (reference sequence). The length of the CDR3 is 14 residues. CDR3: CASSPLQGNSPLHF. The CDR3 DNA reads as TGTGCCAGCAGCCCGTTACAGGGGAATTCACCCCTCCACTTT.

The V gene is TRBV18, the J gene TRBJ1-2; 7 nucleotides agree with TRBD1. Losses at the gene ends were 0 bases for V and 0 bases for J; bases not matched to a gene: 7. The CDR3 spans 17 residues. Germline V gives CDR1 KGHSH, CDR2 LQKENI. CDR3 in amino acids: CASSPPPGQRANYGYTF. In DNA form, the CDR3 reads TGTGCCAGCTCACCACCACCGGGACAGAGAGCTAACTATGGCTACACCTTC. Full variable domain (remainder filled in from reference TRBV18 and TRBJ1-2): NAGVMQNPRHLVRRRGQEARLRCSPMKGHSHVYWYRQLPEEGLKFMVYLQKENIIDESGMPKERFSAEFPKEGPSILRIQQVVRGDSAAYFCASSPPPGQRANYGYTFGSGTRLTVV.

The chain has TRBV4-1 and TRBJ1-5; 11 nucleotides line up with TRBD1. The CDR3 length is 15 residues. Germline values: CDR1 MGHRA, CDR2 YSYEKL. The ends lost 0 bases at V and 7 bases at J; junction bases unmatched: 2. CDR3 protein: CASSQEGQGGQPQHF. For the CDR3, the DNA is TGCGCCAGCAGCCAAGAGGGACAGGGGGGGCAGCCCCAGCATTTT.

This chain links TRBV29-1 with TRBJ2-7; 7 bases map to TRBD1. There are 13 residues in the CDR3. The trim removed 7 bases at V and 3 bases at J, leaving 9 bases unmatched. Germline V lookup: CDR1 SQVTM, CDR2 ANQGSEA. The CDR3: CSAGNRGLYEQYF. The DNA for the CDR3 is TGCAGCGCCGGAAACAGGGGTCTCTACGAGCAGTACTTC.

This clone was detected only once. This rearrangement joins TRBV13 to TRBJ1-2; D uncertain. V was cut by 7 bases and J by 4 bases, with 16 bases left in between. Germline V gene lookup returns CDR1 PRHDT and CDR2 FYEKMQ (reference sequence). CDR3 length equals 14 residues. The CDR3, as DNA: TGTGCCAGCACCACAAACGAGGGCCCCTATGGCTACACCTTC. It encodes CASTTNEGPYGYTF.

This rearrangement joins TRBV9 to TRBJ1-2; weak D call: TRBD1 (6 bases). V lost 0 bases, J lost 0 bases, and 9 bases lay in between. CDR3 length: 15 amino acids. From germline, CDR1 is SGDLS and CDR2 YYNGEE. CDR3 nucleotides: TGTGCCAGCAGCGTAGGTGGACAGACTAACTATGGCTACACCTTC. Its translation: CASSVGGQTNYGYTF.

This rearrangement joins TRBV6-5 to TRBJ1-1; D is uncertain. CDR1 MNHEY and CDR2 SVGAGI come from the germline V gene. The CDR3 covers 15 residues. V was clipped by 0 bases and J by 0 bases, with 8 bases between them. CDR3 sequence (DNA): TGTGCCAGCAGTTACTCGGGCAGCTTGAACACTGAAGCTTTCTTT. It is translated as CASSYSGSLNTEAFF.

J is TRBJ2-2 and V is TRBV12-3 or TRBV12-4; 7 positions match TRBD1. This CDR3 has 13 residues. The trim removed 6 bases at V and 5 bases at J, leaving 3 bases unmatched. The chain's CDR3 is CASRLQGTGELFF. CDR3 sequence (DNA): TGTGCCAGCAGGTTACAGGGGACCGGGGAGCTGTTTTTT.

This chain joins TRBV5-5 and TRBJ2-7; D gene unclear. The CDR3 loop spans 14 amino acids. V shed 0 bases and J shed 0 bases, with 7 bases lying between them. CDR1 and CDR2 from the germline V gene are SGHKS and YYEKEE (reference sequence). Here the CDR3 reads CASSLGPLSYEQYF. CDR3 sequence (DNA): TGTGCCAGCAGCTTGGGCCCACTCTCCTACGAGCAGTACTTC.

The chain carries TRBV19 and TRBJ1-2, with 8 bases fitting TRBD1. The V gene end was trimmed by 4 bases and the J gene end by 5 bases; junction bases not matched to a gene: 12. The germline V gene encodes CDR1 LNHDA and CDR2 SQIVND (reference sequence). The CDR3 is made up of 16 amino acids. The CDR3 nucleotides are TGTGCCAGTAGTACGGACAGGGTAGGGAGGATTTATGGCTACACCTTC. Its protein product is CASSTDRVGRIYGYTF.

The chain couples TRBV19 to TRBJ2-6; TRBD1 agrees at 7 bases. The trim removed 9 bases at V and 0 bases at J, leaving 17 bases unmatched. The germline V gene encodes CDR1 LNHDA and CDR2 SQIVND (reference sequence). There are 19 residues in the CDR3. The CDR3 DNA reads TGTGCCAGCCGACCGTTTAGTGGACAGGCCCTCTCTGGGGCCAACGTCCTGACTTTC. It encodes CASRPFSGQALSGANVLTF.